This paragraph reports one T cell receptor beta chain. Antigen: not known. It was template switching that added a universal primer site, and there were unique molecular identifiers on the cDNA. TCRdb passed the 5' RACE reads through MiXCR, listing each CDR3 protein once. The sample holds approximately 890,000 distinct CDR3 sequences; 9% to 15% are singletons and the top ten take around 1.5%. The entry originates in a study of identical twins. Findings and caveats of the study: There was more out-of-frame TCR alpha sharing in monozygotic twins than models estimated. The presence of invariant MAIT and iNKT cells could partly confound analyses of zero-insertion sequences.

The trim removed 0 bases at V and 5 bases at J, leaving 8 bases unmatched. CDR3 length: 16 residues. Each donor (without exception) was a healthy Caucasian. In addition, the sample was reused for a study of yellow fever vaccine responses in identical twins.

The sequenced sample was PBMCs. This chain uses TRBV12-3 or TRBV12-4 with TRBJ2-7, with TRBD2 matching over 9 bases. This receptor was taken from a woman between 18 and 30 years old in good health. The CDR3 protein is CASSLAPASGTDEQYF. The CDR3 DNA follows: TGTGCCAGCAGTTTAGCGCCGGCTAGCGGGACGGACGAGCAGTACTTC.